A selection of T cell receptor beta chains follows, all from one sample in a study of blood T cells in healthy people across ages. TCRdb processed the 5' RACE reads anew with MiXCR; each CDR3 protein has one entry. The sample comprises approximately 1,700,000 distinct CDR3 sequences, approximately 40% of which are singletons, and more than 20% rests with the top ten. The sequenced material came from blood. The receptors here all came from a human donor in good health. The CDR3 runs from the conserved cysteine through the conserved F or W. A D gene is named only where the DNA matches it firmly. Rows may omit the clone size; those that give it use once, few, many or a size class.

j_gene	abundance	v_gene	d_gene	CDR3nt	CDR3aa
TRBJ2-1	few	TRBV15	TRBD2	TGTGCCACCAGCAGAGATCGGGGCGGGGGGGCCGATGAGCAGTTCTTC	CATSRDRGGGADEQFF
TRBJ2-3	-	TRBV5-1	TRBD2	TGCGCCAGCAGCCCGGGACTATTACGAGCTAGCACAGATACGCAGTATTTT	CASSPGLLRASTDTQYF
TRBJ1-2	few	TRBV2	-	TGTGCCAGCAGCCTGCCGGGAGGGTTGGACTATGGCTACACCTTC	CASSLPGGLDYGYTF
TRBJ2-3	-	TRBV20-1	-	TGCAGTGCTAGTCCGGTCCAGACTAGCACAGATACGCAGTATTTT	CSASPVQTSTDTQYF
TRBJ2-2	-	TRBV24-1	TRBD1	TGTGCCACCAGTGACCCCTTTGGCAGGGGGCTGGCCGGGGAGCTGTTTTTT	CATSDPFGRGLAGELFF
TRBJ1-2	-	TRBV6-1	-	TGTGCCAGCAGTGACGTCGGCTATGGCTACACCTTC	CASSDVGYGYTF
TRBJ2-5	few	TRBV7-3	-	TGTGCCAGCAGCTTAAATCCGGAAATGGAGACCCAGTACTTC	CASSLNPEMETQYF
TRBJ2-4	-	TRBV20-1	-	TGCAGTGCCCCCTCCACCCTCTACAATGAGCAGTACTTC	CSAPSTLYNEQYF
TRBJ2-3	-	TRBV12-3/TRBV12-4	-	TGTGCCAGCAGTTTTGGGACCCCGGTCGGTGGAGATACGCAGTATTTT	CASSFGTPVGGDTQYF
TRBJ1-3	-	TRBV5-1	-	TGCGCCAGCAGCCCCGACAGGCGTTCTGGAAACACCATATATTTT	CASSPDRRSGNTIYF
TRBJ2-4	-	TRBV15	TRBD1	TGTGCCACCAGCAGAGGACAGGGGAGGAGCATTCAGTACTTC	CATSRGQGRSIQYF
TRBJ2-5	few	TRBV28	-	TGTGCCAGCAGTTTTGGTTACAGGGCAAAAGAGACCCAGTACTTC	CASSFGYRAKETQYF
TRBJ1-5	many	TRBV20-1	-	TGCAGTGCCTTATCGGGGGGGAGATCCCAGCATTTT	CSALSGGRSQHF
TRBJ2-3	few	TRBV20-1	TRBD2	TGCAGTGCTAGTGTCGAGCGGGGGGACACAGATACGCAGTATTTT	CSASVERGDTDTQYF
TRBJ2-7	few	TRBV10-3	TRBD2	TGTGCGGCCGGGGGGTTAACCTGCGAGCAGTACTTC	CAAGGLTCEQYF
TRBJ1-2	-	TRBV19	-	TGTGCCAGTAGGGTCCGGGAGACTTATGGCTACACCTTC	CASRVRETYGYTF
TRBJ2-5	-	TRBV3-1	TRBD2	TGTGCCAGCAGCGATCTCGGCGGGGGGGGCCTTAGTTTAGAGACCCAGTACTTC	CASSDLGGGGLSLETQYF
TRBJ1-2	-	TRBV12-3/TRBV12-4	-	TGTGCCGGCAGTTTGGGGGCCTCCTACTATGGCTACACCTTC	CAGSLGASYYGYTF
TRBJ2-6	few	TRBV12-3/TRBV12-4	-	TGTGCCAGTCCCGAGGCGCTTGGGGCCAACGTCCTGACTTTC	CASPEALGANVLTF
TRBJ2-5	-	TRBV7-2	TRBD2	TGTGCCAGCAGCTTATTCGGGGGGGCGGTGGAGACCCAGTACTTC	CASSLFGGAVETQYF
TRBJ2-3	-	TRBV11-3	TRBD1	TGTGCCAGCAGCCCCCCGTGGGGGCAGGGGGACGGAGATACGCAGTATTTT	CASSPPWGQGDGDTQYF
TRBJ2-4	few	TRBV6-5	-	TGTGCCAGCAGTCCCTACCCCTTGTGGCACATTCAGTACTTC	CASSPYPLWHIQYF
TRBJ2-1	few	TRBV20-1	-	TGCAGTGCTAGAGATTATCGGGGGATTAGTGAGCAGTTCTTC	CSARDYRGISEQFF
TRBJ2-1	many	TRBV12-3/TRBV12-4	-	TGTGCCAGCAGTTTAGCGCTGGCCGGCTCCTACAATGAGCAGTTCTTC	CASSLALAGSYNEQFF
TRBJ1-1	-	TRBV5-6	-	TGTGCCAGCAGCTTGGGGTCAGCCTCTGAAGCTTTCTTT	CASSLGSASEAFF
TRBJ2-1	-	TRBV4-3	TRBD1	TGCGCCAGCAGCCAAGACGGGACAGGGGGTAATGAGCAGTTCTTC	CASSQDGTGGNEQFF
TRBJ2-3	-	TRBV7-9	-	TGTGCCAGCAGCTTAAGGTCCAGATCTAGCACAGATACGCAGTATTTT	CASSLRSRSSTDTQYF
TRBJ2-3	few	TRBV20-1	TRBD2	TGCAGTGCAAAGGGTACGGGGGGGAGCACAGATACGCAGTATTTT	CSAKGTGGSTDTQYF
TRBJ2-4	few	TRBV7-2	TRBD2	TGTGCCAGCAGCTACTTAGCGGGGGGGGAACAGTACTTC	CASSYLAGGEQYF
TRBJ1-1	-	TRBV20-1	-	TGCAGTGCCACGCCTGCTTCGAACACTGAAGCTTTCTTT	CSATPASNTEAFF
TRBJ2-5	few	TRBV27	TRBD1	TGTGCCAGCAGCCGGGACAGGGCCGGTCAAGAGACCCAGTACTTC	CASSRDRAGQETQYF
TRBJ1-5	-	TRBV2	-	TGCGCCAGCAGCGCTCATGAGGGCAATCAGCCCCAGCATTTT	CASSAHEGNQPQHF
TRBJ2-3	-	TRBV18	-	TGTGCCAGCTCACCACGTCTGGGGGATACAGATACGCAGTATTTT	CASSPRLGDTDTQYF
TRBJ2-4	-	TRBV5-1	-	TGCGCCAGCAGCCCCCCATTCGAAGGTCAGGCCTACAATGAGCAGTACTTC	CASSPPFEGQAYNEQYF
TRBJ1-2	few	TRBV6-2/TRBV6-3	TRBD1	TGTGCCAGCAGGCCAGGGGGCAGCTATGGCTACACCTTC	CASRPGGSYGYTF
TRBJ1-2	-	TRBV30	-	TGTGCCTGGAGCTCGACTAGCTATGGCTACACCTTC	CAWSSTSYGYTF
TRBJ2-1	-	TRBV7-2	TRBD2	TGTGCCAGCAGTCGGACTAGCGGGGGGAACCATGAGCAGTTCTTC	CASSRTSGGNHEQFF
TRBJ2-3	-	TRBV12-3/TRBV12-4	-	TGTGCCAGCAGTTTCGGGGGACCTCAAGATACGCAGTATTTT	CASSFGGPQDTQYF